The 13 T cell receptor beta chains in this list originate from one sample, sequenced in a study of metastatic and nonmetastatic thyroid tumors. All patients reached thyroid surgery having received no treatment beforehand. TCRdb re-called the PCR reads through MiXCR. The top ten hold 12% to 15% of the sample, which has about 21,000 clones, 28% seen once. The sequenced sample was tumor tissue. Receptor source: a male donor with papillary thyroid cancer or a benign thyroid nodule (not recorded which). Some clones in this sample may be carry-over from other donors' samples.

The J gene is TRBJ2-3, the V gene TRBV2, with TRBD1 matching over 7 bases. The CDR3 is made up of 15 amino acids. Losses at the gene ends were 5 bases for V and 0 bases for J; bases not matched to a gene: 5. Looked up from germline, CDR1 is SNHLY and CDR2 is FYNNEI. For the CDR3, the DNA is TGTGCCAGCAGTTCCGGGACAGCAAGCACAGATACGCAGTATTTT. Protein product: CASSSGTASTDTQYF.

The CDR3, as DNA: TGTGCCAGCAGCTTAGTACTCAGCGGGGGAGAGCAGTACTTC. It translates to CASSLVLSGGEQYF. This chain connects TRBV7-2 to TRBJ2-7, with 8 bases that match TRBD2. The germline V gene has CDR1 SGHTA and CDR2 FQGNSA. CDR3 length: 14 amino acids. V dropped 1 base and J dropped 7; count of bases not matched to a gene: 6. Supplemented by reference TRBV7-2 and TRBJ2-7, the full variable domain reads GAGVSQSPSNKVTEKGKDVELRCDPISGHTALYWYRQSLGQGLEFLIYFQGNSAPDKSGLPSDRFSAERTGGSVSTLTIQRTQQEDSAVYLCASSLVLSGGEQYFGPGTRLTVT.

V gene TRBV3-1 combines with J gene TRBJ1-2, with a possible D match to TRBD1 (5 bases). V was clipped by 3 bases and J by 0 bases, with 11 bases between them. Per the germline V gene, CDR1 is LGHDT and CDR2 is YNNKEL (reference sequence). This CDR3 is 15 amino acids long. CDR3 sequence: CASSQGGTPNYGYTF. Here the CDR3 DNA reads TGTGCCAGCAGCCAGGGGGGGACCCCTAACTATGGCTACACCTTC.

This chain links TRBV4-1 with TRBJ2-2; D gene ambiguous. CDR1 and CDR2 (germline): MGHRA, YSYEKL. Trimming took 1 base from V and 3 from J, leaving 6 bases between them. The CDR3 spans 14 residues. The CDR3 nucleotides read TGCGCCAGCAGCCAAGTCGAATACACCGGGGAGCTGTTTTTT. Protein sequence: CASSQVEYTGELFF.

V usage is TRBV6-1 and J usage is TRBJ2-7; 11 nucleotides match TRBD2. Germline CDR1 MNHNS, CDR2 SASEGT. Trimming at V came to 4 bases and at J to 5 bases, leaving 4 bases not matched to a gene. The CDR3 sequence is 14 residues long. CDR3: CASSGLAGLNEQYF. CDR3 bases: TGTGCCAGCAGTGGACTAGCGGGATTAAACGAGCAGTACTTC.

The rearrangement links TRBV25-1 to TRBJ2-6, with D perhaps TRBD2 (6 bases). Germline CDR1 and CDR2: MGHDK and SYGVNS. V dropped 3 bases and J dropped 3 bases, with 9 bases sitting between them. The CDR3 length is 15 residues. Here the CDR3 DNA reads TGTGCCAGCAGTGATTGGGACTTTGGGGCCAACGTCCTGACTTTC. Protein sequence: CASSDWDFGANVLTF.

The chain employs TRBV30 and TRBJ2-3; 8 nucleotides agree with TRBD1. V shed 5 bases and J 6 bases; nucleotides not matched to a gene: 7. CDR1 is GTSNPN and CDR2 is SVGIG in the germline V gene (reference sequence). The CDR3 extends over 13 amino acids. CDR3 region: CAWGTGAPDTQYF. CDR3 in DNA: TGTGCCTGGGGGACAGGCGCCCCGGATACGCAGTATTTT.

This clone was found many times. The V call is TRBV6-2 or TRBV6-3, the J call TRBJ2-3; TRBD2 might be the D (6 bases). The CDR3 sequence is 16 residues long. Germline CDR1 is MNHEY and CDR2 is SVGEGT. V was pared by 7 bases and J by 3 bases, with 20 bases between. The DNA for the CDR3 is TGTGCCAGCAAGCTTGACTGGGGGGTAGAGACAGATACGCAGTATTTT. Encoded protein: CASKLDWGVETDTQYF.

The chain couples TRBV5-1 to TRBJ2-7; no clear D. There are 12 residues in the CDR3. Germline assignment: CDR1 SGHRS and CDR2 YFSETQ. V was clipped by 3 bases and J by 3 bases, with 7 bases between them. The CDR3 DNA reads TGCGCCAGCAGCTCTTTCGGCTACGAGCAGTACTTC. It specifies CASSSFGYEQYF.

CDR3 loop: CSAKTGDIYGYTF. CDR3 nucleotides: TGCAGTGCTAAGACAGGGGATATCTATGGCTACACCTTC. This sequence joins TRBV20-1 and TRBJ1-2; 8 bases map to TRBD1. The CDR3 loop spans 13 amino acids. V trimming: 4 bases; J trimming: 4 bases; junction bases outside the gene matches: 5. Per the germline V gene, CDR1 is DFQATT and CDR2 is SNEGSKA (reference sequence).

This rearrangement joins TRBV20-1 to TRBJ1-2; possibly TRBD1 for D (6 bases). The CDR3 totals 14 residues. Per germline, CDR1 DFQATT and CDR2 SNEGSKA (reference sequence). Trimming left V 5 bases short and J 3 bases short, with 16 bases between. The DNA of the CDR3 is TGCAGTGCTCGGATCTCTGGGGGCTACTATGGCTACACCTTC. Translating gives CSARISGGYYGYTF.

CDR3 DNA sequence: TGTGCCAGCAGCTTAGTGTGGACAGGCCGCTACGAGCAGTACTTC. This translates into CASSLVWTGRYEQYF. The V gene is TRBV7-2, the J gene TRBJ2-7, with 7 bases fitting TRBD1. The J segment lost 3 bases and the V segment lost 1 base, leaving 6 bases of the junction unmatched. CDR1 and CDR2 from the germline V gene are SGHTA and FQGNSA. The CDR3 extends over 15 amino acids.

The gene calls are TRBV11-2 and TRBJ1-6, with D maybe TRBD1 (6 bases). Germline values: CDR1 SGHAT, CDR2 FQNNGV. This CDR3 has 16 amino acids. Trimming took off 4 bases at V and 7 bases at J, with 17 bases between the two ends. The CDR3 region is CASSSLRIGGNSPLHF. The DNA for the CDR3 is TGTGCCAGCAGCTCACTTCGGATAGGGGGAAATTCACCCCTCCACTTT.